The 19 T cell receptor beta chains reported below all come from one sample, sequenced in a study of T cells in Graves' hyperthyroidism and ophthalmopathy. Template material for amplifying TCR beta CDR3 regions consisted of RNA transcripts. The HTBI primer set was used in a first-round RT-PCR of the TCR CDR3. TCRdb reanalysed the multiplex PCR reads using MiXCR and keeps one entry per CDR3 protein. In the table there are approximately 490,000 distinct CDR3 sequences, about 22% of which are singletons. What was sequenced was blood. These receptors came from a woman aged 65 to 85 with Graves' ophthalmopathy.

The gene calls are TRBV7-8 and TRBJ1-2; no definite D call. This CDR3 contains 16 residues. V lost 1 base and J 4 bases, leaving 16 bases between the germline ends. CDR1 is SGHVS and CDR2 is FQNEAQ in the germline V gene. CDR3: CASSLGVGVPLYGYTF. CDR3 bases: TGTGCCAGCAGCTTAGGAGTGGGCGTGCCTCTCTATGGCTACACCTTC.

As concerns this clonotype: The junction shows a germline mismatch at one end, possibly a read error. The V call is TRBV7-3, the J call TRBJ2-1; TRBD2 matches at 8 bases. The CDR3 spans 17 residues. Per the germline V gene, CDR1 is SGHTA and CDR2 is FQGTGA. The CDR3 nucleotides read TGTGCCAGCAGCCCCTCGGGAGCGGGAGCCTCCAACAATGAGCAGTTCTTC. It specifies CASSPSGAGASNNEQFF.

This rearrangement joins TRBV10-3 to TRBJ2-1; D gene unclear. Germline lookup yields CDR1 ENHRY and CDR2 SYGVKD. This CDR3 has 12 amino acids. V was trimmed by 11 bases and J by 5 bases, leaving 13 bases between them. CDR3 amino acids: CAVRALDNEQFF. The CDR3 coding sequence is TGTGCCGTAAGGGCTTTGGACAATGAGCAGTTCTTC.

The rearrangement joins TRBV19 to TRBJ2-3; D might be TRBD1 (5 bases). CDR1 and CDR2 from the germline V gene are LNHDA and SQIVND (reference sequence). CDR3 length: 16 amino acids. V was trimmed by 5 bases and J by 0 bases, leaving 15 bases between them. The CDR3: CASSGMWGSSTDTQYF. CDR3 in DNA: TGTGCCAGTAGTGGGATGTGGGGCTCTAGCACAGATACGCAGTATTTT.

In this sample, this clonotype turned up a few times. The chain carries TRBV2 and TRBJ1-4; the D gene is possibly TRBD1 (5 bases). Per the germline V gene, CDR1 is SNHLY and CDR2 is FYNNEI. Trimming pared 5 bases from V and 8 bases from J, leaving 12 bases between. The CDR3 is made up of 13 amino acids. The chain's CDR3 is CASSSGLGEKLFF. The CDR3, as DNA: TGTGCCAGCAGTTCGGGACTCGGGGAAAAACTGTTTTTT. Based on the CDR3 plus reference TRBV2 and TRBJ1-4, the full variable domain is EPEVTQTPSHQVTQMGQEVILRCVPISNHLYFYWYRQILGQKVEFLVSFYNNEISEKSEIFDDQFSVERPDGSNFTLKIRSTKLEDSAMYFCASSSGLGEKLFFGSGTQLSVL.

This clonotype was observed many times. The V gene is TRBV11-2, the J gene TRBJ1-1, with D uncertain. Germline V gives CDR1 SGHAT, CDR2 FQNNGV. The CDR3 is 16 amino acids. The ends were cut back, 4 bases at V and 4 bases at J, with 19 bases in the middle. In nucleotides, the CDR3 is TGTGCCAGCAGCTCCCGATTCACCCGGATGACCACTGAAGCTTTCTTT. The encoded protein is CASSSRFTRMTTEAFF.

The chain couples TRBV6-1 to TRBJ2-7; D not resolved. The germline gives CDR1 MNHNS, CDR2 SASEGT. The CDR3 runs to 15 residues. Trimming pared 6 bases from V and 5 bases from J, leaving 20 bases between. The CDR3 DNA is TGTGCCAGCAGCTCCTGGAGCGCAAGTCCCGACGAGCAGTACTTC. Translation: CASSSWSASPDEQYF.

This clonotype was detected once. The junction shows a germline mismatch at one end, possibly a read error. The chain employs TRBV6-1 and TRBJ1-2; weak D call: TRBD1 (6 bases). There are 16 residues in the CDR3. CDR1 is MNHNS, CDR2 SASEGT, per germline. The CDR3 DNA sequence: TGTGCCGGCAGCGTTACGGACAGACCCCTTAACTATGGCTACACCTTC. Translating gives CAGSVTDRPLNYGYTF.

This clonotype has ten or more counts. The chain employs TRBV12-3 or TRBV12-4 and TRBJ1-4; tentative D call: TRBD1 (6 bases). This CDR3 is 14 amino acids long. The ends were cut back, 2 bases at V and 7 bases at J, with 11 bases in the middle. This CDR3 is CASSLPGVVEKLFF. For the CDR3, the DNA is TGTGCCAGCAGTTTACCAGGGGTGGTTGAAAAACTGTTTTTT.

This clonotype occurred a few times. The gene calls are TRBV5-1 and TRBJ2-1, with TRBD2 matching 7 bases. Germline V lookup: CDR1 SGHRS, CDR2 YFSETQ. This CDR3 is 15 amino acids long. Trimming at V came to 1 base and at J to 2 bases, leaving 3 bases not matched to a gene. This chain's CDR3 is CASSLRRGTYNEQFF. In DNA form, the CDR3 reads TGCGCCAGCAGCTTGCGGCGGGGGACCTACAATGAGCAGTTCTTC. Filled out from reference TRBV5-1 and TRBJ2-1, the complete variable domain reads KAGVTQTPRYLIKTRGQQVTLSCSPISGHRSVSWYQQTPGQGLQFLFEYFSETQRNKGNFPGRFSGRQFSNSRSEMNVSTLELGDSALYLCASSLRRGTYNEQFFGPGTRLTVL.

The chain joins TRBV6-1 to TRBJ2-7, with 7 nucleotides matching TRBD1. V trimming: 9 bases; J trimming: 2 bases; junction bases outside the gene matches: 7. The CDR3 spans 13 residues. CDR1 is MNHNS, CDR2 SASEGT, per germline. CDR3 sequence reads: CASRLGQPYEQYF. CDR3 nucleotide sequence: TGTGCCAGTCGGCTGGGACAGCCCTACGAGCAGTACTTC.

The chain recombines TRBV24-1 with TRBJ2-1; 7 bases match TRBD2. V shed 5 bases and J 10 bases; nucleotides not matched to a gene: 4. Germline V gene sequence: CDR1 KGHDR, CDR2 SFDVKD. This CDR3 has 12 residues. This CDR3 is CATSGGGDEQFF. The CDR3 DNA reads TGTGCCACCAGTGGCGGGGGAGACGAGCAGTTCTTC.

This sequence joins TRBV29-1 and TRBJ2-7; D gene ambiguous. The CDR3 is 11 residues long. Germline values: CDR1 SQVTM, CDR2 ANQGSEA. Trimming stripped 6 bases from V and 0 bases from J, with 6 bases between. This chain's CDR3 is CSVGDSYEQYF. Written as DNA, the CDR3 is TGCAGCGTCGGTGACTCCTACGAGCAGTACTTC.

The chain links TRBV20-1 to TRBJ1-1; D uncertain. Germline V gene data show CDR1 as DFQATT and CDR2 as SNEGSKA (reference sequence). The CDR3 is 11 amino acids. The V end was cut by 3 bases, the J end by 8 bases, with 10 bases between. CDR3 region: CSAREFREAFF. CDR3 nucleotide sequence: TGCAGTGCTAGGGAATTCAGAGAAGCTTTCTTT.

The J gene is TRBJ1-2, the V gene TRBV6-1; D gene unclear. Between the trimmed V and J ends, which lost 1 base and 8 bases, there was a span of 17 bases. The CDR3 runs 15 residues. Germline CDR1 and CDR2: MNHNS and SASEGT. The CDR3: CASSEETTPTRGYTF. DNA of the CDR3: TGTGCCAGCAGTGAAGAGACAACTCCTACCCGGGGCTACACCTTC.

The chain couples TRBV3-1 to TRBJ2-5; 9 nucleotides match TRBD1. With 1 base clipped from V and 12 bases from J, the junction kept 3 bases outside the gene matches. This CDR3 spans 12 amino acids. The V gene's germline CDR1 is LGHDT and CDR2 YNNKEL (reference sequence). CDR3 sequence (DNA): TGTGCCAGCAGCCAAGCCACAGGGGGCGAGTACTTC. It yields the protein CASSQATGGEYF.

A note on this clonotype: A much larger clone differs by one base, so this may be a read error. The V gene is TRBV28, the J gene TRBJ2-7; 10 nucleotides agree with TRBD2. The germline gives CDR1 MDHEN, CDR2 SYDVKM. This CDR3 region has 14 residues. V was clipped by 7 bases and J by 7 bases; unmatched bases: 10. The DNA of the CDR3 is TGTGCCAGCACCCCAGCGGGAGGGTCTCGGGAGCAGTACTTC. Amino acids: CASTPAGGSREQYF.

J is TRBJ2-7 and V is TRBV7-2; 10 bases agree with TRBD1. Per the germline V gene, CDR1 is SGHTA and CDR2 is FQGNSA. V lost 6 bases to trimming and J lost 0 bases; unmatched junction nucleotides: 11. The CDR3 consists of 17 residues. The CDR3 here is CASSSGPGQGSSYEQYF. CDR3 nucleotides: TGTGCCAGCAGTTCCGGTCCGGGACAGGGGAGCTCCTACGAGCAGTACTTC.

This chain joins TRBV24-1 and TRBJ2-1, with a possible D match to TRBD2 (6 bases). Germline lookup yields CDR1 KGHDR and CDR2 SFDVKD. V was clipped by 5 bases and J by 8 bases, with 12 bases between them. The CDR3 totals 13 residues. The CDR3 DNA is TGTGCCACCAGTGCCCCCGGGGGTTATGAGCAGTTCTTC. It is translated as CATSAPGGYEQFF.